This entry features one T cell receptor (beta chain) sequence. Its antigen is not known. The data stem from a study of radiation and T cells in renal cell carcinoma. General study findings and limits: Without pretreatment biopsies, baseline tumor clonotype presence was undetermined. In blood, top tumor clones expanded by 2 weeks, shrinking by 4.

Repertoires were generated with immunoSEQ multiplex PCR, while TCRdb's copy carries only in-frame clones and drops some. The top ten hold roughly 5.4% of the sample, which has approximately 80,000 clones, nearly 90% seen once. V trimming: 4 bases; J trimming: 8 bases; junction bases outside the gene matches: 13. In germline, CDR1 is SGDLS, CDR2 YYNGEE. This CDR3 contains 17 residues. Noted time point: blood 4 weeks post-SBRT, at nephrectomy. The treatment was: 15 Gy SBRT to primary tumor, nephrectomy 4 weeks later. Nephrectomy followed 15 Gy stereotactic body radiation by 4 weeks. The tumor was a clear cell renal cell carcinoma.

This receptor was identified in a woman aged 70-85 years with renal cell carcinoma. The sequencing used blood, collected from a patient whose treatment included radiotherapy and nephrectomy. This chain joins TRBV9 and TRBJ1-6; 9 bases line up with TRBD1. The CDR3 is CASSPYSTGGWDSPLHF. The CDR3 DNA reads as TGTGCCAGCAGCCCCTACTCCACAGGGGGCTGGGATTCACCCCTCCACTTT.